This T cell receptor (beta chain) was identified in a study of glioma-infiltrating T cells after dendritic cell vaccination. Study-level points and caveats: Estimated pretreatment TIL content predicted outcome after dendritic cell vaccination.

Time point here: after dendritic cell vaccination, including at tumor progression/relapse. Only patients with spare fresh-frozen tumor and over two years of follow-up were included. All glioblastoma patients lacked an isocitrate dehydrogenase mutation. V shed 9 bases and J 7 bases; nucleotides not matched to a gene: 4. This CDR3 has 13 residues. Germline V gives CDR1 ENHRY, CDR2 SYGVKD. Amplification used 60 V beta primers and 13 J beta primers. Repertoires were generated with immunoSEQ multiplex PCR, while TCRdb's copy carries only in-frame clones and drops some. The sample records around 83,000 clones, 75% to 90% being singletons. To note about this clone: Its antigen is as yet unknown.

The chain joins TRBV10-3 to TRBJ2-3; 13 nucleotides align to TRBD2. Source: blood, taken after dendritic cell vaccination. This sequence was found in a human donor with glioblastoma. The CDR3 sequence is CAIGLAGENTQYF. As DNA, the CDR3 is TGTGCCATAGGACTAGCGGGAGAGAATACGCAGTATTTT.